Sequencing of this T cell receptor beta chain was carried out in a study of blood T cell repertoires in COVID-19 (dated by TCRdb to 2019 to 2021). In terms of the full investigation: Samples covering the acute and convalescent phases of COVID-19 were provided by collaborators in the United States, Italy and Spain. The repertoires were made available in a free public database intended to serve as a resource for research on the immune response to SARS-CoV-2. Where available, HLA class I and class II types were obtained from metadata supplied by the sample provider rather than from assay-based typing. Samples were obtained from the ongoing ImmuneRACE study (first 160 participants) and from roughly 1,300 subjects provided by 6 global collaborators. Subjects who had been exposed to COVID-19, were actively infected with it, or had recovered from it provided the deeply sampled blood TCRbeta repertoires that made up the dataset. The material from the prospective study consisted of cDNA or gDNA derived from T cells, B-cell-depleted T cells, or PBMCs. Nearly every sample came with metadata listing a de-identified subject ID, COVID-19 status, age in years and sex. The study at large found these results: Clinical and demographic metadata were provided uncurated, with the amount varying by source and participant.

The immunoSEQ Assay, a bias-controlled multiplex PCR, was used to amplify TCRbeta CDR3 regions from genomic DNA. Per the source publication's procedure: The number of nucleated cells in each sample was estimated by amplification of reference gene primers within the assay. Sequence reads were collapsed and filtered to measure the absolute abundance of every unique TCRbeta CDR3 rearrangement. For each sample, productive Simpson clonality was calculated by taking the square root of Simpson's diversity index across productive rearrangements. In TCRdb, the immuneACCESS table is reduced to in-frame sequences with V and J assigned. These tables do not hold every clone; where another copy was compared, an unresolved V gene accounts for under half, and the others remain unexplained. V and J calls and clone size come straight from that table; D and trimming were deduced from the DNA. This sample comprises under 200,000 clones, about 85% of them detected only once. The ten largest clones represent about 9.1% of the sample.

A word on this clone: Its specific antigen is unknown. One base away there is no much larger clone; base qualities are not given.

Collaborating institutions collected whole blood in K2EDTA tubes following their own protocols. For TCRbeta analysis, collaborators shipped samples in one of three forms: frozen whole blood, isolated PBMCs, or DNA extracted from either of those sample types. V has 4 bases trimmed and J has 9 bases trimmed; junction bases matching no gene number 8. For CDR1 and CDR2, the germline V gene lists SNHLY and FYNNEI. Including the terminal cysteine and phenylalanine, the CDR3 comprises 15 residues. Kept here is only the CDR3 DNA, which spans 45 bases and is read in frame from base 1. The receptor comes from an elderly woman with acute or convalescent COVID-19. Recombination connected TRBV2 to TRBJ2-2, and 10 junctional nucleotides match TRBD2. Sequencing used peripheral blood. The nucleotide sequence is TGTGCCAGCAGTGGGACTAGCGGCACCGGCCGGGAGCTGTTTTTT. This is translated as CASSGTSGTGRELFF. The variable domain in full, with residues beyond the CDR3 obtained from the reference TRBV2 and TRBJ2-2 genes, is EPEVTQTPSHQVTQMGQEVILRCVPISNHLYFYWYRQILGQKVEFLVSFYNNEISEKSEIFDDQFSVERPDGSNFTLKIRSTKLEDSAMYFCASSGTSGTGRELFFGEGSRLTVL.